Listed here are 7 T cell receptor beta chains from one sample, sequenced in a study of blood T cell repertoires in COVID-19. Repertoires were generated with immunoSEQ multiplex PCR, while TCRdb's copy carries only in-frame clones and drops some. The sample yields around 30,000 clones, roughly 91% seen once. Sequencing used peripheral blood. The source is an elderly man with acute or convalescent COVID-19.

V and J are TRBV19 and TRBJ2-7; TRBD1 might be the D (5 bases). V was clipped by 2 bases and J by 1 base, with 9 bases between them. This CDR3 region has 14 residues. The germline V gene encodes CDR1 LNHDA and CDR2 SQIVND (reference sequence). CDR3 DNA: TGTGCCAGTAGTATACAGGGAACTTCCTACGAGCAGTACTTC. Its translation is CASSIQGTSYEQYF.

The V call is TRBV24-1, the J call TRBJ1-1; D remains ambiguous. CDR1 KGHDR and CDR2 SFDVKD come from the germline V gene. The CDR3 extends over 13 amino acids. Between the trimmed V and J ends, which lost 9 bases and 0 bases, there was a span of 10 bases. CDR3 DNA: TGTGCCACCCGCGATGGTTTGAACACTGAAGCTTTCTTT. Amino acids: CATRDGLNTEAFF.

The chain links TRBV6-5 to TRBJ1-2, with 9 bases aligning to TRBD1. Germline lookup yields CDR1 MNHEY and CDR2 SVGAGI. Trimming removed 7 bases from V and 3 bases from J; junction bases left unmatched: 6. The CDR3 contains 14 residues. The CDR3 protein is CASMGQGAYYGYTF. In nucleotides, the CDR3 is TGTGCCAGCATGGGACAGGGAGCATACTATGGCTACACCTTC.

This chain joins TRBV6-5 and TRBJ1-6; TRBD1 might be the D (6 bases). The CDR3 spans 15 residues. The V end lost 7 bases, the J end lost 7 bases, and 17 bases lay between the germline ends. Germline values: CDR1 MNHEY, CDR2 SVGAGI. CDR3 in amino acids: CASTKAGALNSPLHF. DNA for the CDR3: TGTGCCAGCACAAAAGCGGGGGCGCTGAATTCACCCCTCCACTTT.

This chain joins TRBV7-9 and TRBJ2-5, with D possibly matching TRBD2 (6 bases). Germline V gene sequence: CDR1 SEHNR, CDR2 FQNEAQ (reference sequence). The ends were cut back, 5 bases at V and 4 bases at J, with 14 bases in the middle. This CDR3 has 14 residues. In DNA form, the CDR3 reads TGTGCCAGCAGCCCCTGGACTACGGGAGAGACCCAGTACTTC. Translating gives CASSPWTTGETQYF.

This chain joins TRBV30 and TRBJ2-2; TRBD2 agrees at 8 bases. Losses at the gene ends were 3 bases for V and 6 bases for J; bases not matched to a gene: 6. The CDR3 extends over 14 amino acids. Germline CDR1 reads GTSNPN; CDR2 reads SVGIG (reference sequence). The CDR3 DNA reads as TGTGCCTGGAGACCGGGGGGGGCCTCCGGGGAGCTGTTTTTT. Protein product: CAWRPGGASGELFF.

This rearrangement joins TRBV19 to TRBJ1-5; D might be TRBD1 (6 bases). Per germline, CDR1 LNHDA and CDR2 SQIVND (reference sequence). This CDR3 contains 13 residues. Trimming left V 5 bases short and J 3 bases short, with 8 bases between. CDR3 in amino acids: CASSGGNNQPQHF. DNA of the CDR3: TGTGCCAGTAGTGGGGGCAACAATCAGCCCCAGCATTTT.